This T cell receptor (beta chain) was recorded in a study of memory CD4+ T cells and cytomegalovirus serostatus. Study details: Of the healthy Belgian adults, eight or nine were CMV seropositive and more than 20 seronegative.

Notes on the study in general: A US-trained random forest predicted CMV serostatus with median AUC around 0.9. Each of fewer than 80 CMV-associated TCRbeta sequences occurred in one to five individuals.

Sequencing used immunoSEQ multiplex PCR; TCRdb keeps in-frame clones, though not all of them. The repertoire has 40,000 to 50,000 clones, 70% to 75% of them found once; the top ten carry 1.2%. Germline CDR1 and CDR2: MNHNS and SASEGT. V was pared by 6 bases and J by 1 base, with 9 bases between. This CDR3 spans 13 amino acids. About this clone itself: What it recognizes is unknown.

The sort gate was single viable CD3+CD4+CD8-CD45RO+ cells for memory CD4+ T cells. Positive selection with CD4 microbeads enriched total CD4+ T cells. Sequencing was done on a sample of memory CD4+ T cells from blood. The source is an adult in good health and CMV-seropositive. This chain uses TRBV6-1 with TRBJ1-1; D not certain. DNA of the CDR3: TGTGCCAGCAGCGACACCCAGAACACTGAAGCTTTCTTT. It specifies CASSDTQNTEAFF.